These 21 T cell receptor beta chains were all obtained from the same sample, sequenced in a study of cytomegalovirus exposure and HLA in healthy donors. With 60 Vbeta and 13 Jbeta primers, the PCR was carried out. Profiling relied on immunoSEQ multiplex PCR, and the TCRdb table lists in-frame clones only, not all of them. This sample has approximately 220,000 clones, with about four fifths found just once. The sample was PBMCs. The receptors stem from a man aged 40-49 years in good health and CMV-seropositive.

In its sample, this clone was seen a few times. The chain employs TRBV6-1 and TRBJ1-1; perhaps TRBD1 as D (5 bases). Germline V CDR1 and CDR2: MNHNS, SASEGT. Trimming took off 4 bases at V and 6 bases at J, with 12 bases between the two ends. The CDR3 is 13 residues long. The CDR3 sequence is CASSGRAWAEAFF. The CDR3 DNA sequence: TGTGCCAGCAGTGGCAGGGCCTGGGCTGAAGCTTTCTTT.

This clone came up a few times. V gene TRBV25-1 combines with J gene TRBJ1-1, with TRBD1 identical over 9 bases. The CDR3 consists of 16 residues. Losses at the gene ends were 2 bases for V and 3 bases for J; bases not matched to a gene: 7. The germline V gene encodes CDR1 MGHDK and CDR2 SYGVNS. For the CDR3, the DNA is TGTGCCAGCAGTGAAAGTGGACAGGGGACGGACACTGAAGCTTTCTTT. Encoded protein: CASSESGQGTDTEAFF.

The chain is built from TRBV7-7 and TRBJ2-1; weak D call: TRBD2 (5 bases). This CDR3 contains 15 residues. Trimming stripped 0 bases from V and 5 bases from J, with 11 bases between. Germline V CDR1 and CDR2: SSHAT, FNYEAQ (reference sequence). The CDR3 DNA reads as TGTGCCAGCAGCTTAGCGGTTGGACTCGACAATGAGCAGTTCTTC. Translated, it gives CASSLAVGLDNEQFF.

J is TRBJ1-1 and V is TRBV5-4; possible D gene TRBD1, 5 bases. V lost 2 bases to trimming and J lost 1 base, with 18 bases between them. Germline CDR1 and CDR2: SGHNT and YYREEE (reference sequence). This CDR3 is 17 amino acids long. The CDR3 DNA reads as TGTGCCAGCAGCTTAGGGTGGGGAACAGGCGCGAACACTGAAGCTTTCTTT. Encoded protein: CASSLGWGTGANTEAFF.

This chain connects TRBV25-1 to TRBJ1-1; D remains ambiguous. CDR1 is MGHDK, CDR2 SYGVNS, per germline. V lost 0 bases and J 7 bases, leaving 3 bases between the germline ends. The CDR3 sequence is 11 residues long. The CDR3 sequence is CASSEYNEAFF. The CDR3 DNA sequence: TGTGCCAGCAGTGAATATAATGAAGCTTTCTTT.

The rearrangement uses TRBV6-1 and TRBJ2-1; 7 nucleotides match TRBD2. Germline V lookup: CDR1 MNHNS, CDR2 SASEGT. The CDR3 is 15 amino acids. V was pared by 1 base and J by 4 bases, with 4 bases of the junction left unmatched. In DNA form, the CDR3 reads TGTGCCAGCAGTGAAGGGGGAGCGGGGTACAATGAGCAGTTCTTC. It encodes CASSEGGAGYNEQFF.

This rearrangement joins TRBV4-1 to TRBJ1-6, with D maybe TRBD1 (5 bases). CDR1 MGHRA and CDR2 YSYEKL come from the germline V gene. V lost 4 bases and J 6 bases, leaving 10 bases between the germline ends. CDR3 length equals 14 residues. This chain's CDR3 is CASSPTRVNSPLHF. In nucleotides, the CDR3 is TGCGCCAGCAGCCCGACCAGGGTTAATTCACCCCTCCACTTT.

The chain employs TRBV6-5 and TRBJ2-1; 7 nucleotides align to TRBD1. V lost 6 bases and J lost 6; bases outside the gene matches: 11. Germline lookup yields CDR1 MNHEY and CDR2 SVGAGI. CDR3 length equals 15 residues. CDR3 sequence reads: CASRRQGVFFNEQFF. CDR3 sequence (DNA): TGTGCCAGCAGGCGACAGGGTGTTTTTTTCAATGAGCAGTTCTTC.

As regards this clone: The junction departs from the called germline gene at one end, perhaps through a read error. The genes are TRBV9 and TRBJ2-6; possible D gene TRBD1, 5 bases. This CDR3 has 15 residues. Looked up from germline, CDR1 is SGDLS and CDR2 is YYNGEE. The CDR3 DNA sequence: TGTGCCAGCACCGTATCAGGGACTGGGGCCAACGTCCTGACTTTC. Residues: CASTVSGTGANVLTF.

V and J are TRBV4-2 and TRBJ2-7, with 12 positions matching TRBD1. V lost 1 base and J lost 5; bases outside the gene matches: 3. The CDR3 length is 15 residues. Germline V gene data show CDR1 as LGHNA and CDR2 as YNFKEQ. This CDR3 reads CASSQVGTGGNEQYF. CDR3 sequence (DNA): TGTGCCAGCAGCCAAGTGGGGACAGGGGGCAACGAGCAGTACTTC.

This chain uses TRBV7-9 with TRBJ1-1; possible D gene TRBD1, 5 bases. V was clipped by 5 bases and J by 5 bases, with 15 bases between them. There are 14 residues in the CDR3. In germline, CDR1 is SEHNR, CDR2 FQNEAQ (reference sequence). CDR3 loop: CASSETAGRTEAFF. CDR3 nucleotides: TGTGCCAGCAGCGAGACAGCGGGGAGAACTGAAGCTTTCTTT.

The CDR3 DNA sequence: TGTGCCAGCAGTACCGACGGGGGCAATCAGCCCCAGCATTTT. This translates into CASSTDGGNQPQHF. The chain carries TRBV6-5 and TRBJ1-5; D gene uncertain. V dropped 5 bases and J dropped 2 bases, with 10 bases sitting between them. Germline CDR1 and CDR2: MNHEY and SVGAGI. CDR3 length: 14 amino acids.

The V gene is TRBV6-5, the J gene TRBJ2-7, with 8 bases identical to TRBD1. This CDR3 comprises 14 residues. Germline V gene data show CDR1 as MNHEY and CDR2 as SVGAGI. With 2 bases clipped from V and 4 bases from J, the junction kept 4 bases outside the gene matches. CDR3 sequence reads: CASSYLQGAYEQYF. The DNA for the CDR3 is TGTGCCAGCAGTTACCTTCAGGGGGCGTACGAGCAGTACTTC.

The chain employs TRBV7-3 and TRBJ2-3; 9 bases agree with TRBD1. CDR3 length equals 15 residues. Germline V gene sequence: CDR1 SGHTA, CDR2 FQGTGA. V shed 2 bases, J shed 0 bases, and the junction held 0 bases outside the gene matches. CDR3 in amino acids: CASSLGTGSTDTQYF. CDR3 coding DNA: TGTGCCAGCAGCTTAGGGACAGGGAGCACAGATACGCAGTATTTT.

The chain joins TRBV5-4 to TRBJ2-3; a weak D match, TRBD1 (6 bases). V was pared by 0 bases and J by 2 bases, with 13 bases between. CDR3 length: 16 amino acids. Germline V gene data show CDR1 as SGHNT and CDR2 as YYREEE (reference sequence). In DNA form, the CDR3 reads TGTGCCAGCAGCTTGGCTCCAGGGGCCAACACAGATACGCAGTATTTT. It is translated as CASSLAPGANTDTQYF. Full variable domain (missing parts from reference TRBV5-4 and TRBJ2-3): ETGVTQSPTHLIKTRGQQVTLRCSSQSGHNTVSWYQQALGQGPQFIFQYYREEENGRGNFPPRFSGLQFPNYSSELNVNALELDDSALYLCASSLAPGANTDTQYFGPGTRLTVL.

CDR3: CASSLRQASGRDEQYF. DNA for the CDR3: TGTGCCAGCAGCTTGCGACAGGCTAGCGGGAGGGATGAGCAGTACTTC. The rearrangement joins TRBV5-4 to TRBJ2-7; 12 bases are a match to TRBD2. The CDR3 consists of 16 residues. CDR1 and CDR2 from the germline V gene are SGHNT and YYREEE (reference sequence). The ends lost 1 base at V and 7 bases at J; junction bases unmatched: 9.

CDR3 nucleotides: TGTGCCAGCAGCCCTCTTAGCGGGAGATCCCACGAGCAGTACTTC. It encodes CASSPLSGRSHEQYF. This chain uses TRBV9 with TRBJ2-7; TRBD2 aligns across 9 bases. V dropped 4 bases and J dropped 5; count of bases not matched to a gene: 10. Per germline, CDR1 SGDLS and CDR2 YYNGEE. This CDR3 comprises 15 residues.

The chain is built from TRBV6-5 and TRBJ1-1, with 7 bases identical to TRBD1. The trim removed 0 bases at V and 1 base at J, leaving 2 bases unmatched. This CDR3 has 15 residues. Germline assignment: CDR1 MNHEY and CDR2 SVGAGI. The CDR3 bases are TGTGCCAGCAGTTACTCGGACAGGCAGAACACTGAAGCTTTCTTT. Its translation is CASSYSDRQNTEAFF.

The chain links TRBV4-1 to TRBJ2-6; the D is unclear. Trimming cost V 1 base and J 2 bases, with 12 bases left between them. CDR1 and CDR2 from the germline V gene are MGHRA and YSYEKL. The CDR3 length is 17 residues. Here the CDR3 reads CASSQALAAAGANVLTF. In DNA, the CDR3 is TGCGCCAGCAGCCAAGCCCTCGCGGCAGCTGGGGCCAACGTCCTGACTTTC.

The chain couples TRBV29-1 to TRBJ1-1, with TRBD1 identical over 9 bases. Germline V lookup: CDR1 SQVTM, CDR2 ANQGSEA. The CDR3 extends over 13 amino acids. V lost 7 bases to trimming and J lost 5 bases; unmatched junction nucleotides: 8. CDR3 DNA sequence: TGCAGCGCCGGGACAGGGAGAAGAACTGAAGCTTTCTTT. It codes for CSAGTGRRTEAFF. Drawing the rest from reference TRBV29-1 and TRBJ1-1, the complete variable domain is SAVISQKPSRDICQRGTSLTIQCQVDSQVTMMFWYRQQPGQSLTLIATANQGSEATYESGFVIDKFPISRPNLTFSTLTVSNMSPEDSSIYLCSAGTGRRTEAFFGQGTRLTVV.

The chain is built from TRBV27 and TRBJ1-2, with TRBD1 matching 8 bases. The CDR3 is 13 amino acids. The germline V gene has CDR1 MNHEY and CDR2 SMNVEV (reference sequence). The V gene end was trimmed by 6 bases and the J gene end by 4 bases; junction bases not matched to a gene: 4. The CDR3 here is CASSRDRSYGYTF. The CDR3 nucleotides are TGTGCCAGCAGCCGGGACAGGAGCTATGGCTACACCTTC.